The TCR beta chain described here comes from a study of T cell repertoires in cytomegalovirus infection. Background on the study: As its CMV epitopes, the study selected recently identified HLA-C-restricted and well-studied HLA-B-restricted targets.

Study results and caveats: What dominated the ex vivo response were HLA-C-restricted CMV-specific TCR beta clonotypes. Individuals carrying CMV plus the relevant HLA were identified by cumulative frequency of public TCR beta families.

TCRdb re-called the reads through MiXCR, storing one row per CDR3 protein. The table records hundreds of thousands of distinct CDR3 sequences, approximately 46% of them present only once. As for this clonotype: What it binds is unknown.

Sequencing used cultured PBMCs, obtained from culture after CMV antigen stimulation. This clonotype originated in a human donor in good health (CMV status not recorded). Some clones in this sample may be carry-over from other donors' samples.

DNA for the CDR3: TGTGCCGCCTGGGGCCTAGACTCTGGGGCCAACGTCCTGACTTTC. Amino acid sequence: CAAWGLDSGANVLTF. V gene TRBV7-9 combines with J gene TRBJ2-6; weak D call: TRBD1 (5 bases). Germline-derived CDR1 and CDR2 are SEHNR and FQNEAQ (reference sequence). V gave up 11 bases and J gave up 0 bases, with 14 bases separating them. This CDR3 has 15 residues.